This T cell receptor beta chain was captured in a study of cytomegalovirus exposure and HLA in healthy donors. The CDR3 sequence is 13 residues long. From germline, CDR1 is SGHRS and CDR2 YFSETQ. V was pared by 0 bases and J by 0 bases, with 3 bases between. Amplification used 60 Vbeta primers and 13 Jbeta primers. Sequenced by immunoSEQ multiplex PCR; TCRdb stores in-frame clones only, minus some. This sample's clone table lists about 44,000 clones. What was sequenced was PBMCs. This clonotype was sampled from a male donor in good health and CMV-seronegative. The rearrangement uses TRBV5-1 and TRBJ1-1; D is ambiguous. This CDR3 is CASSLGVNTEAFF. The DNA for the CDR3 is TGCGCCAGCAGCTTGGGAGTGAACACTGAAGCTTTCTTT.